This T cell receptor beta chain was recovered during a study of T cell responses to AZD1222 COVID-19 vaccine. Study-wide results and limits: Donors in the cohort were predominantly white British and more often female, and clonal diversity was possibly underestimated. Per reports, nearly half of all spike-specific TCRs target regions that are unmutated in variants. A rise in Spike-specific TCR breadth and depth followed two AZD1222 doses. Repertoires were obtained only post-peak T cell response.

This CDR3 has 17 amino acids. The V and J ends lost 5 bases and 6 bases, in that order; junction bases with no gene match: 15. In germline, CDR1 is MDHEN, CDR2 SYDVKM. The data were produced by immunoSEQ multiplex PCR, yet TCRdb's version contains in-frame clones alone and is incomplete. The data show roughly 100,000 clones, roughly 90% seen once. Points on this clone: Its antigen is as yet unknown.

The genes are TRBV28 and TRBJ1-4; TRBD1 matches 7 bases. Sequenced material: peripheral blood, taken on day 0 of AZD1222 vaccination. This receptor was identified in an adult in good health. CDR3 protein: CASSRPLGSGQHEKLFF. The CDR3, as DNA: TGTGCCAGCAGTCGACCGCTAGGCTCGGGACAGCATGAAAAACTGTTTTTT.